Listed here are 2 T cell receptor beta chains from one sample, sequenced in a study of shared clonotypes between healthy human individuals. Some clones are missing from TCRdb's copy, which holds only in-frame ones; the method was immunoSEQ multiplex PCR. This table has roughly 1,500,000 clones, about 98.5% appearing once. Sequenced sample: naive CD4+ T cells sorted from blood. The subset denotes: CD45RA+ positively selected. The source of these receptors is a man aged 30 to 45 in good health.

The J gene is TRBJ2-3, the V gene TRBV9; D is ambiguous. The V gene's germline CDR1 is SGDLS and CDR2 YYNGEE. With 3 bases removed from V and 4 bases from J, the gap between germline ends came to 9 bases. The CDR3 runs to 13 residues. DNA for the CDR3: TGTGCCAGCAGCGCGATGATTGCAGATACGCAGTATTTT. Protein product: CASSAMIADTQYF.

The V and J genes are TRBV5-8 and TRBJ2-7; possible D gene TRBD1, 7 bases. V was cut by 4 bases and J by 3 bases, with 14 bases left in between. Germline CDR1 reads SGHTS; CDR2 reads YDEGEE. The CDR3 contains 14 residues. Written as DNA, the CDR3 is TGTGCCAGCAGCGGCGGGACAGTCTTCTACGAGCAGTACTTC. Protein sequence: CASSGGTVFYEQYF. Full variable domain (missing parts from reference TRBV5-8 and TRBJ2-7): EAGVTQSPTHLIKTRGQQATLRCSPISGHTSVYWYQQALGLGLQFLLWYDEGEERNRGNFPPRFSGRQFPNYSSELNVNALELEDSALYLCASSGGTVFYEQYFGPGTRLTVT.